Below are 22 T cell receptor beta chains sequenced from a single sample in a study of beta chain features in type 1 diabetes (dated by TCRdb to the late 2010s). Libraries were constructed by the immunoSEQ multiplex PCR assay. The entire isolated RNA was reverse transcribed using the High Capacity cDNA Reverse Transcription Kit, and thus expressed TCRB transcripts were sequenced. The clones in this table, taken by TCRdb from immuneACCESS, are in-frame only. Not every clone is retained; where verified, under half of the shortfall comes from an unresolved V gene, and the cause of the rest is unknown. For this sample the table gives just over 600,000 clones, of which around 15% were detected only once. 0.093% of the sample lies in the top ten. The specimen was naive CD4+ T cells from blood. The meaning of the sample's cell subset or site label: true naive CD4+ T cells. The receptors shown here come from a man between 18 and 29 years old in good health.

About this clone: The junction and the germline gene differ at one end; a read error may be behind it. The chain links TRBV7-7 to TRBJ2-1, with a possible D match to TRBD1 (7 bases). This CDR3 is 15 amino acids long. Germline CDR1 is SSHAT and CDR2 is FNYEAQ (reference sequence). The CDR3 is CASSVSGGKTFEQFF. The CDR3 nucleotides read TGTGCTAGCAGCGTCTCAGGGGGGAAGACGTTTGAGCAGTTCTTC.

In this sample, this clone turned up a few times. V and J are TRBV9 and TRBJ2-6; tentatively, D is TRBD1 (5 bases). The ends were cut back, 1 base at V and 3 bases at J, with 11 bases in the middle. CDR3 length: 16 amino acids. Germline V lookup: CDR1 SGDLS, CDR2 YYNGEE. The CDR3, as DNA: TGTGCCAGCAGCGTAATAGGGGCGTATGGGGCCAACGTCCTGACTTTC. It translates to CASSVIGAYGANVLTF.

The chain combines TRBV28 with TRBJ2-5; TRBD2 aligns across 9 bases. Germline values: CDR1 MDHEN, CDR2 SYDVKM. V lost 3 bases to trimming and J lost 4 bases; unmatched junction nucleotides: 6. This CDR3 region has 15 residues. The CDR3 loop is CASSFGGRARETQYF. CDR3 coding DNA: TGTGCCAGCAGTTTTGGCGGGAGGGCCCGAGAGACCCAGTACTTC. Together with reference TRBV28 and TRBJ2-5, the CDR3 gives the full variable domain: DVKVTQSSRYLVKRTGEKVFLECVQDMDHENMFWYRQDPGLGLRLIYFSYDVKMKEKGDIPEGYSVSREKKERFSLILESASTNQTSMYLCASSFGGRARETQYFGPGTRLLVL.

A few counts support this clone. V and J are TRBV20-1 and TRBJ2-1; tentative D call: TRBD2 (5 bases). This CDR3 is built from 11 residues. Per germline, CDR1 DFQATT and CDR2 SNEGSKA (reference sequence). With 4 bases removed from V and 6 bases from J, the gap between germline ends came to 7 bases. CDR3 loop: CSATDFNEQFF. CDR3 bases: TGCAGTGCTACGGACTTCAATGAGCAGTTCTTC.

The chain has TRBV10-3 and TRBJ2-5; perhaps TRBD2 as D (5 bases). Germline V gives CDR1 ENHRY, CDR2 SYGVKD. The CDR3 sequence is 12 residues long. V lost 6 bases and J lost 8, with 13 bases in between. The CDR3 nucleotides read TGTGCCATCAGATCCGGGGAAGGAACCCAGTACTTC. Translation gives CAIRSGEGTQYF.

The V and J genes are TRBV19 and TRBJ1-1; D is ambiguous. CDR1 and CDR2 from the germline V gene are LNHDA and SQIVND (reference sequence). This CDR3 has 13 amino acids. V gave up 4 bases and J gave up 4 bases, with 10 bases separating them. CDR3 region: CASSTGLSTEAFF. DNA for the CDR3: TGTGCCAGTAGTACTGGGCTTAGCACTGAAGCTTTCTTT.

This clone has only a few counts. This rearrangement joins TRBV28 to TRBJ1-1, with unresolved D. Germline CDR1 reads MDHEN; CDR2 reads SYDVKM. The V and J ends lost 6 bases and 11 bases respectively, with 16 bases between them. The CDR3 has 12 residues. Here the CDR3 DNA reads TGTGCCAGCAGCTCCAACAGATTGGTGGCTTTCTTT. It specifies CASSSNRLVAFF.

This rearrangement joins TRBV7-9 to TRBJ2-7; D is uncertain. The CDR3 is 14 residues long. Trimming removed 2 bases at V and 1 base at J, with 9 bases between. CDR1 is SEHNR and CDR2 is FQNEAQ in the germline V gene (reference sequence). CDR3 in amino acids: CASSLRDPSYEQYF. DNA of the CDR3: TGTGCCAGCAGCTTACGAGACCCTTCCTACGAGCAGTACTTC.

The genes are TRBV28 and TRBJ1-5, with D possibly being TRBD1 (5 bases). V lost 3 bases to trimming and J lost 5 bases, with 17 bases between them. CDR3 size: 16 residues. Per germline, CDR1 MDHEN and CDR2 SYDVKM. CDR3: CASSLGTGLGYQPQHF. CDR3 nucleotides: TGTGCCAGCAGTTTGGGGACGGGCCTAGGTTATCAGCCCCAGCATTTT.

In its sample, this clone was seen a few times. This chain joins TRBV7-9 and TRBJ1-1, with D unresolved. V dropped 10 bases and J dropped 3 bases, with 9 bases sitting between them. The CDR3 covers 11 residues. CDR1 is SEHNR and CDR2 is FQNEAQ in the germline V gene (reference sequence). CDR3 amino acids: CATPGDTEAFF. In DNA form, the CDR3 reads TGTGCCACCCCCGGGGACACTGAAGCTTTCTTT.

This chain joins TRBV9 and TRBJ2-2, with 9 bases identical to TRBD1. Germline V gene data show CDR1 as SGDLS and CDR2 as YYNGEE. V lost 0 bases to trimming and J lost 4 bases; unmatched junction nucleotides: 7. The CDR3 is 17 amino acids. In DNA form, the CDR3 reads TGTGCCAGCAGCGTAGACAGGGGGCGGTTAACCACCGGGGAGCTGTTTTTT. It encodes CASSVDRGRLTTGELFF.

This clone was observed a few times. The V and J genes are TRBV14 and TRBJ2-5; no definite D call. Trimming shortened V by 2 bases and J by 5 bases, and 6 bases separated the two germline ends. Germline loops: CDR1 SGHDN, CDR2 FVKESK. The CDR3 has 12 residues. The CDR3 DNA follows: TGTGCCAGCAGCCAACCTGGGGAGACCCAGTACTTC. Protein product: CASSQPGETQYF. The full variable domain, with the rest looked up from reference TRBV14 and TRBJ2-5, is EAGVTQFPSHSVIEKGQTVTLRCDPISGHDNLYWYRRVMGKEIKFLLHFVKESKQDESGMPNNRFLAERTGGTYSTLKVQPAELEDSGVYFCASSQPGETQYFGPGTRLLVL.

This clone was detected only a few times. This chain links TRBV27 with TRBJ2-3; 7 bases agree with TRBD2. The CDR3 length is 16 residues. Germline assignment: CDR1 MNHEY and CDR2 SMNVEV (reference sequence). The V segment lost 4 bases and the J segment 2 bases; nucleotides outside the gene matches: 9. CDR3 amino acids: CASSSLGRGITDTQYF. The CDR3 DNA is TGTGCCAGCAGTTCCCTGGGGCGGGGGATCACAGATACGCAGTATTTT.

This clone showed up just a few times. This sequence joins TRBV27 and TRBJ2-4; 7 nucleotides match TRBD1. This CDR3 is built from 15 residues. With 3 bases clipped from V and 0 bases from J, the junction kept 2 bases outside the gene matches. Germline V CDR1 and CDR2: MNHEY, SMNVEV (reference sequence). Written as DNA, the CDR3 is TGTGCCAGCAGTTTGGACAGGCTAGCCAAAAACATTCAGTACTTC. Its protein is CASSLDRLAKNIQYF.

The chain recombines TRBV4-3 with TRBJ2-7, with a possible D match to TRBD1 (5 bases). The V and J ends lost 0 bases and 3 bases respectively, with 24 bases between them. Germline assignment: CDR1 LGHNA and CDR2 YSLEER. This CDR3 region has 19 residues. The CDR3 loop reads CASSQDRGQGVRRGYEQYF. The DNA for the CDR3 is TGCGCCAGCAGCCAAGATCGAGGCCAGGGTGTTAGACGTGGCTACGAGCAGTACTTC.

This clone was observed a few times. The CDR3, as DNA: TGTGCCAGCAGCTTGTCCGGGACAGATACGCAGTATTTT. It specifies CASSLSGTDTQYF. This chain links TRBV5-5 with TRBJ2-3; D ambiguous. The germline V gene has CDR1 SGHKS and CDR2 YYEKEE (reference sequence). The CDR3 runs to 13 residues. V shed 1 base and J shed 3 bases, with 6 bases lying between them.

This clone appeared a few times. The chain couples TRBV7-2 to TRBJ2-3, with TRBD2 identical over 11 bases. From germline, CDR1 is SGHTA and CDR2 FQGNSA. V lost 5 bases to trimming and J lost 5 bases; unmatched junction nucleotides: 3. CDR3 length equals 14 residues. The CDR3 here is CASSETSGKDTQYF. CDR3 nucleotides: TGTGCCAGCAGCGAGACTAGCGGGAAAGATACGCAGTATTTT.

A few counts support this clone. V is TRBV4-3 and J is TRBJ2-1; tentative D call: TRBD1 (5 bases). The CDR3 covers 15 residues. The germline CDR1 and CDR2 sequences are LGHNA and YSLEER. With 1 base removed from V and 7 bases from J, the gap between germline ends came to 14 bases. The CDR3 DNA sequence: TGCGCCAGCAGCCAAGTGAGTCAGGGAAAGAATGAGCAGTTCTTC. Protein product: CASSQVSQGKNEQFF.

The gene calls are TRBV7-3 and TRBJ2-1, with D possibly being TRBD1 or TRBD2 (5 bases each). V lost 4 bases, J lost 7 bases, and 11 bases lay in between. The CDR3 contains 13 residues. CDR1 SGHTA and CDR2 FQGTGA come from the germline V gene. This CDR3 reads CASSSGAGNEQFF. The CDR3 nucleotides are TGTGCCAGCAGCTCCGGGGCCGGGAATGAGCAGTTCTTC.

The V call is TRBV7-2, the J call TRBJ2-1, with D tentatively TRBD2 (5 bases). The germline V gene has CDR1 SGHTA and CDR2 FQGNSA. The CDR3 loop spans 13 amino acids. Trimming left V 5 bases short and J 4 bases short, with 9 bases between. The CDR3 protein is CASSAGLYNEQFF. The CDR3 nucleotides are TGTGCCAGCAGCGCCGGACTGTACAATGAGCAGTTCTTC.

The V call is TRBV23-1, the J call TRBJ1-2; D is uncertain. TRBV23-1 counts as an open reading frame of uncertain function. Deletions cut 4 bases from V and 3 bases from J, with 15 bases between. The CDR3 sequence is 15 residues long. This CDR3 is CASSPRTPRDYGYTF. The CDR3 bases are TGCGCCAGCAGTCCCCGGACTCCACGGGACTATGGCTACACCTTC.

This clone was detected only a few times. The chain combines TRBV28 with TRBJ1-5; the D is unclear. This CDR3 has 16 residues. V gave up 5 bases and J gave up 5 bases, with 19 bases separating them. Germline V gene lookup returns CDR1 MDHEN and CDR2 SYDVKM. In DNA form, the CDR3 reads TGTGCCAGCAGTCCCCTATGGCCGTCAGAATATCAGCCCCAGCATTTT. Translating it yields CASSPLWPSEYQPQHF.